What follows is one TCR beta chain and its context. The same CDR3 arises from other DNA sequences in this sample as well. Terminally differentiated effector memory CD45RA+ cells were left out of the naive CD8 fraction, which was CD45RO-negative and positively selected for CCR7. The sample comes from a study of shared clonotypes between healthy human individuals. Produced via immunoSEQ multiplex PCR; TCRdb's table is partial and in-frame only. This sample has hundreds of thousands of clones, with 92% found just once. This TCR was sampled from a young man in good health. Sequences were obtained from naive CD8+ T cells sorted from blood.

CDR3 loop: CASSSGTTNTGELFF. In DNA, the CDR3 is TGTGCCAGCAGCTCCGGGACCACGAACACCGGGGAGCTGTTTTTT. The J gene is TRBJ2-2, the V gene TRBV7-3; D could derive from TRBD1 or TRBD2 (5 bases each). The CDR3 runs 15 residues. Trimming took off 4 bases at V and 0 bases at J, with 9 bases between the two ends. The germline V gene has CDR1 SGHTA and CDR2 FQGTGA.